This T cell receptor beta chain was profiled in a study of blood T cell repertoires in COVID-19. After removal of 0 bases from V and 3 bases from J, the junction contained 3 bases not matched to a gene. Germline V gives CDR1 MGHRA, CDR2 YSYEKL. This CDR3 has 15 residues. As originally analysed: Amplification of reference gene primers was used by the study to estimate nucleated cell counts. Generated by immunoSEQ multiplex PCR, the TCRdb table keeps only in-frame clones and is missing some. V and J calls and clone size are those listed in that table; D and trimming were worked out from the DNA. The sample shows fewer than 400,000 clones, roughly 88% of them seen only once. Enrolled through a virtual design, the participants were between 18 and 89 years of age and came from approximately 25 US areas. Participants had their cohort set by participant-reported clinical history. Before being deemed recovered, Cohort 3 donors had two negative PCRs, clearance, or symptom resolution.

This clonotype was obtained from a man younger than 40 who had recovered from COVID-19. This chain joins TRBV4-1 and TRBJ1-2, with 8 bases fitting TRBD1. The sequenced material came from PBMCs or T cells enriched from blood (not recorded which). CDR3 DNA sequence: TGCGCCAGCAGCCAAGAAACAGGGGGACACTATGGCTACACCTTC. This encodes CASSQETGGHYGYTF.